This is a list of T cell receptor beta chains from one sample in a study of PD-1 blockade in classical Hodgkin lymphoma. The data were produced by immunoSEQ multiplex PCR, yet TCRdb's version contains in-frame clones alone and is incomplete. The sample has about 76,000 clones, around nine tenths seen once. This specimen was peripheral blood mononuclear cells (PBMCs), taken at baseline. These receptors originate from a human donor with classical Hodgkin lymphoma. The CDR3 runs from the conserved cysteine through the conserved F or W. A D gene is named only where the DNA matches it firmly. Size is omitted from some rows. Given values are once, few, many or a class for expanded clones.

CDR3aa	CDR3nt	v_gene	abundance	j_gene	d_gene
CAISSGTSVNNEQFF	TGTGCCATCAGTTCCGGGACTAGCGTAAACAATGAGCAGTTCTTC	TRBV10-3	NA	TRBJ2-1	TRBD2
CASSPLNEGMVSYGYTF	TGTGCCAGCTCACCATTAAACGAGGGGATGGTATCCTATGGCTACACCTTC	TRBV18	NA	TRBJ1-2	NA
CASSLVHNTEAFF	TGTGCCAGCAGCTTAGTACACAACACTGAAGCTTTCTTT	TRBV11-2	NA	TRBJ1-1	NA
CASSAGTLYGYTF	TGTGCCAGCAGCGCCGGGACCCTTTATGGCTACACCTTC	TRBV7-9	NA	TRBJ1-2	NA
CAISNPGLGSYEQYF	TGTGCCATCAGCAACCCGGGACTCGGTAGCTACGAGCAGTACTTC	TRBV10-3	NA	TRBJ2-7	NA
CATSSPGGNQPQHF	TGTGCCACCAGCAGCCCCGGGGGCAATCAGCCCCAGCATTTT	TRBV15	NA	TRBJ1-5	NA
CSANPRGVVF	TGCAGTGCCAACCCCCGGGGAGTCGTCTTT	TRBV20-1	once	TRBJ1-1	NA
CASSQVGQGAYTEAFF	TGTGCCAGCAGCCAAGTGGGACAGGGGGCATACACTGAAGCTTTCTTT	TRBV14	NA	TRBJ1-1	TRBD1
CAWSHSFSGTENTEAFF	TGTGCCTGGAGCCACTCCTTCTCCGGGACAGAGAACACTGAAGCTTTCTTT	TRBV30	NA	TRBJ1-1	TRBD1
CSGTGTGNTIYF	TGCAGCGGGACAGGGACTGGAAACACCATATATTTT	TRBV29-1	NA	TRBJ1-3	TRBD1
CASSLSGNEQFF	TGTGCCAGCAGCCTCTCGGGGAATGAGCAGTTCTTC	TRBV7-9	NA	TRBJ2-1	NA